One and the same sample provided the 16 T cell receptor beta chains below, sequenced in a study of identical twins' blood T cells. TCRdb re-derived calls from the 5' RACE reads in MiXCR, one entry per CDR3 protein. The sample has 350,000 to 400,000 distinct CDR3 sequences; roughly 27% are singletons. The specimen was PBMCs. These TCRs come from a woman aged 18-49 years in good health.

This chain uses TRBV18 with TRBJ2-7, with a possible D match to TRBD2 (6 bases). Trimming cost V 6 bases and J 6 bases, with 15 bases left between them. The CDR3 covers 13 residues. Germline V gene data show CDR1 as KGHSH and CDR2 as LQKENI. CDR3 in amino acids: CASSSGEVSEQYF. The CDR3 DNA follows: TGTGCCAGCTCCTCGGGGGAGGTAAGCGAGCAGTACTTC.

The V and J genes are TRBV12-3 or TRBV12-4 and TRBJ1-3; D gene ambiguous. The CDR3 is made up of 12 amino acids. Trimming removed 3 bases at V and 8 bases at J, with 8 bases between. In DNA, the CDR3 is TGTGCCAGCAGTTTCCGCCGAGACACCATATATTTT. It is translated as CASSFRRDTIYF.

Ten or more counts support this clonotype. This sequence joins TRBV9 and TRBJ2-2, with 7 bases matching TRBD1. The ends lost 0 bases at V and 3 bases at J; junction bases unmatched: 5. Germline V gene data show CDR1 as SGDLS and CDR2 as YYNGEE. This CDR3 is built from 16 residues. CDR3 DNA: TGTGCCAGCAGCGTAGATGAGACAGGGTACACCGGGGAGCTGTTTTTT. This gives the protein CASSVDETGYTGELFF.

On this clonotype itself: One junction end disagrees with the germline gene, perhaps due to a read error. The chain uses TRBV9 and TRBJ2-2; unclear D gene. The CDR3 is made up of 17 amino acids. CDR1 and CDR2 (germline): SGDLS, YYNGEE. CDR3 bases: TGTGCCAGCAGCGTAGTTCCAGGACGCTCGAACAACGGGGAGCTGTTTTTT. This sequence encodes CASSVVPGRSNNGELFF.

The chain joins TRBV27 to TRBJ1-3, with TRBD1 matching 7 bases. The V and J ends lost 4 bases and 7 bases, in that order; junction bases with no gene match: 13. Germline assignment: CDR1 MNHEY and CDR2 SMNVEV (reference sequence). CDR3 length: 16 amino acids. The CDR3 bases are TGTGCCAGCAGTTCCGGGACAGAATACGCCGGGAACACCATATATTTT. Translation: CASSSGTEYAGNTIYF.

This clonotype came up a few times. J is TRBJ1-4 and V is TRBV5-8; D possibly corresponds to TRBD1 (6 bases). Germline V lookup: CDR1 SGHTS, CDR2 YDEGEE. The CDR3 covers 15 residues. The ends were cut back, 6 bases at V and 5 bases at J, with 17 bases in the middle. CDR3: CASTLGGASNEKLFF. CDR3 in DNA: TGTGCCAGCACCCTGGGGGGGGCCTCAAATGAAAAACTGTTTTTT.

In its sample, this clonotype was seen a few times. The rearrangement uses TRBV9 and TRBJ2-1; no clear D gene. Per germline, CDR1 SGDLS and CDR2 YYNGEE. The CDR3 has 15 amino acids. V lost 2 bases, J lost 0 bases, and 9 bases lay in between. The CDR3 protein is CASSVMGNSYNEQFF. In DNA, the CDR3 is TGTGCCAGCAGCGTTATGGGCAACTCCTACAATGAGCAGTTCTTC. Full variable domain (missing parts from reference TRBV9 and TRBJ2-1): DSGVTQTPKHLITATGQRVTLRCSPRSGDLSVYWYQQSLDQGLQFLIQYYNGEERAKGNILERFSAQQFPDLHSELNLSSLELGDSALYFCASSVMGNSYNEQFFGPGTRLTVL.

The chain combines TRBV10-3 with TRBJ1-1; 7 bases line up with TRBD1. The length of the CDR3 is 13 residues. Unmatched junction bases numbered 5, after V lost 9 bases and J lost 1 base. Germline V lookup: CDR1 ENHRY, CDR2 SYGVKD. The CDR3 here is CAIGTDKNTEAFF. Here the CDR3 DNA reads TGTGCCATTGGGACAGATAAGAACACTGAAGCTTTCTTT.

The chain joins TRBV27 to TRBJ2-1, with no clear D. The germline CDR1 and CDR2 sequences are MNHEY and SMNVEV (reference sequence). The CDR3 sequence is 12 residues long. The ends were cut back, 6 bases at V and 7 bases at J, with 10 bases in the middle. The CDR3 nucleotides are TGTGCCAGCAGGTTAAGTTTTAATGAGCAGTTCTTC. As protein: CASRLSFNEQFF.

This clonotype showed up just a few times. The rearrangement links TRBV3-1 to TRBJ2-5; 9 nucleotides agree with TRBD2. V was clipped by 3 bases and J by 2 bases; unmatched bases: 4. Germline V gene sequence: CDR1 LGHDT, CDR2 YNNKEL (reference sequence). The CDR3 has 15 amino acids. CDR3 amino acids: CASSQTSGDQETQYF. CDR3 nucleotides: TGTGCCAGCAGCCAGACTAGCGGAGATCAAGAGACCCAGTACTTC.

About this clonotype itself: A junction boundary mismatches the germline segment, possibly from a read error. V gene TRBV7-9 combines with J gene TRBJ1-2; D not certain. CDR1 and CDR2 from the germline V gene are SEHNR and FQNEAQ (reference sequence). This CDR3 comprises 14 residues. This CDR3 reads CVSSLVSGNYGYTF. The CDR3 DNA reads as TGTGTCAGCAGCTTAGTATCGGGGAACTATGGCTACACCTTC.

This clonotype was detected a few times. The rearrangement links TRBV10-3 to TRBJ1-2; D ambiguous. The germline CDR1 and CDR2 sequences are ENHRY and SYGVKD. V was trimmed by 2 bases and J by 0 bases, leaving 7 bases between them. The CDR3 has 14 amino acids. CDR3 nucleotide sequence: TGTGCCATCAGTGAGGGCAGTTCTAACTATGGCTACACCTTC. Its translation is CAISEGSSNYGYTF.

This clonotype was seen at least ten times. The chain links TRBV9 to TRBJ1-6; D is uncertain. CDR1 and CDR2 from the germline V gene are SGDLS and YYNGEE. The CDR3 runs to 12 residues. V was pared by 0 bases and J by 10 bases, with 5 bases between. This chain's CDR3 is CASSVGVSPLHF. The CDR3, as DNA: TGTGCCAGCAGCGTAGGGGTCTCACCCCTCCACTTT.

V gene TRBV4-3 combines with J gene TRBJ2-7, with D unclear. The CDR3 extends over 15 amino acids. The ends were cut back, 1 base at V and 0 bases at J, with 10 bases in the middle. Germline lookup yields CDR1 LGHNA and CDR2 YSLEER. CDR3: CASSQGLGTSYEQYF. The CDR3 region has the DNA TGCGCCAGCAGCCAAGGTCTGGGAACCTCCTACGAGCAGTACTTC.

The chain employs TRBV6-1 and TRBJ1-1; TRBD1 might be the D (5 bases). Trimming shortened V by 11 bases and J by 1 base, and 14 bases separated the two germline ends. CDR1 MNHNS and CDR2 SASEGT come from the germline V gene. The CDR3 is 13 amino acids. CDR3 loop: CAGSRVENTEAFF. The CDR3 nucleotides are TGTGCCGGATCCAGGGTTGAGAACACTGAAGCTTTCTTT.

The V gene is TRBV7-9, the J gene TRBJ1-3; the D is unclear. V was cut by 4 bases and J by 8 bases, with 3 bases left in between. The CDR3 covers 10 residues. Per the germline V gene, CDR1 is SEHNR and CDR2 is FQNEAQ (reference sequence). The CDR3 here is CASSYDTIYF. Here the CDR3 DNA reads TGTGCCAGCAGCTATGACACCATATATTTT.